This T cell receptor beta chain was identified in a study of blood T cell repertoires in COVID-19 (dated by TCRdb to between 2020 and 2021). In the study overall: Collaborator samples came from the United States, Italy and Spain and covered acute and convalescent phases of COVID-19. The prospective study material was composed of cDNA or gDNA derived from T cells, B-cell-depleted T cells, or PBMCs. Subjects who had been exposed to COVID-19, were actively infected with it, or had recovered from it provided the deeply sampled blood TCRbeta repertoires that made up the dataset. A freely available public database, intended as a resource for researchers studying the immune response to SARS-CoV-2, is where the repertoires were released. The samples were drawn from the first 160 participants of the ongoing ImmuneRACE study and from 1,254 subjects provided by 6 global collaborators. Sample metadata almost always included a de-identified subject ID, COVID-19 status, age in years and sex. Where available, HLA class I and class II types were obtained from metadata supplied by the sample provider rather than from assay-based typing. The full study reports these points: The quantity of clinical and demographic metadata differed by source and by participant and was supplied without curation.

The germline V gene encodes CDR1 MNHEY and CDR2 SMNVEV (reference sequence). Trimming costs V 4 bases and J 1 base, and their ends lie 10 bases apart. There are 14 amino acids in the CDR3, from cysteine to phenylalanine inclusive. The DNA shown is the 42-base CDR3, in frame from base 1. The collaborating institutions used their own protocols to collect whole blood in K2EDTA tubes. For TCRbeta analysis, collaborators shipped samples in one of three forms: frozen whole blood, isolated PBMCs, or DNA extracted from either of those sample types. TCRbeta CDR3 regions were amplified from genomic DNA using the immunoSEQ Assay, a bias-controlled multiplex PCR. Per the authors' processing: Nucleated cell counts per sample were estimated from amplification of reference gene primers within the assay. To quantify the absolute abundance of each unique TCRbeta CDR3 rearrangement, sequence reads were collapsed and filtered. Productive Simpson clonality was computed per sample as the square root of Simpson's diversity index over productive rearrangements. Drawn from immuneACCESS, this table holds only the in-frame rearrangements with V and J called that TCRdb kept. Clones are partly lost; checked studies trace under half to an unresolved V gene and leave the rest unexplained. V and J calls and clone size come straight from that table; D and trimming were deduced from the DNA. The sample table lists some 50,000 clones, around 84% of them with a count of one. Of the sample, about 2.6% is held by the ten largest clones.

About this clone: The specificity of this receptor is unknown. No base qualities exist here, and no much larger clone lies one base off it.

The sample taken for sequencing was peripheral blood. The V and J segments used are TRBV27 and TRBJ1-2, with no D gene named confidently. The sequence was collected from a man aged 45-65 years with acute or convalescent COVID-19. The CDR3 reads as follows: CASSSHRDNYGYTF. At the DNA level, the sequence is TGTGCCAGCAGTTCCCACAGAGATAACTATGGCTACACCTTC.